The clone carrying this TCR beta chain was seen a handful of times. Its antigen is not known. The source of the sample is a study of beta chain features in type 1 diabetes. All of the isolated RNA was reverse transcribed, so expressed TCRB transcripts were sequenced. Data came from immunoSEQ multiplex PCR; TCRdb stores just in-frame clones and leaves some out. The sample consists of about 740,000 clones, around an eighth of them appearing once. The study's findings and limits: Moderate yet significant TCRB CDR3 shortening was seen in Type 1 diabetes patients in all four CD4+ subsets.

Trimming took 3 bases from V and 6 from J, leaving 15 bases between them. This CDR3 is built from 15 residues. Germline V CDR1 and CDR2: KGHSH, LQKENI. This chain links TRBV18 with TRBJ2-1; D gene unclear. The TCR sequence derives from a man between 18 and 35 years old with type 1 diabetes. Sequencing was performed on naive CD4+ T cells from blood. CDR3 DNA: TGTGCCAGCTCACCGGTGGCGCGCTGGGGCAATGAGCAGTTCTTC. This sequence encodes CASSPVARWGNEQFF.